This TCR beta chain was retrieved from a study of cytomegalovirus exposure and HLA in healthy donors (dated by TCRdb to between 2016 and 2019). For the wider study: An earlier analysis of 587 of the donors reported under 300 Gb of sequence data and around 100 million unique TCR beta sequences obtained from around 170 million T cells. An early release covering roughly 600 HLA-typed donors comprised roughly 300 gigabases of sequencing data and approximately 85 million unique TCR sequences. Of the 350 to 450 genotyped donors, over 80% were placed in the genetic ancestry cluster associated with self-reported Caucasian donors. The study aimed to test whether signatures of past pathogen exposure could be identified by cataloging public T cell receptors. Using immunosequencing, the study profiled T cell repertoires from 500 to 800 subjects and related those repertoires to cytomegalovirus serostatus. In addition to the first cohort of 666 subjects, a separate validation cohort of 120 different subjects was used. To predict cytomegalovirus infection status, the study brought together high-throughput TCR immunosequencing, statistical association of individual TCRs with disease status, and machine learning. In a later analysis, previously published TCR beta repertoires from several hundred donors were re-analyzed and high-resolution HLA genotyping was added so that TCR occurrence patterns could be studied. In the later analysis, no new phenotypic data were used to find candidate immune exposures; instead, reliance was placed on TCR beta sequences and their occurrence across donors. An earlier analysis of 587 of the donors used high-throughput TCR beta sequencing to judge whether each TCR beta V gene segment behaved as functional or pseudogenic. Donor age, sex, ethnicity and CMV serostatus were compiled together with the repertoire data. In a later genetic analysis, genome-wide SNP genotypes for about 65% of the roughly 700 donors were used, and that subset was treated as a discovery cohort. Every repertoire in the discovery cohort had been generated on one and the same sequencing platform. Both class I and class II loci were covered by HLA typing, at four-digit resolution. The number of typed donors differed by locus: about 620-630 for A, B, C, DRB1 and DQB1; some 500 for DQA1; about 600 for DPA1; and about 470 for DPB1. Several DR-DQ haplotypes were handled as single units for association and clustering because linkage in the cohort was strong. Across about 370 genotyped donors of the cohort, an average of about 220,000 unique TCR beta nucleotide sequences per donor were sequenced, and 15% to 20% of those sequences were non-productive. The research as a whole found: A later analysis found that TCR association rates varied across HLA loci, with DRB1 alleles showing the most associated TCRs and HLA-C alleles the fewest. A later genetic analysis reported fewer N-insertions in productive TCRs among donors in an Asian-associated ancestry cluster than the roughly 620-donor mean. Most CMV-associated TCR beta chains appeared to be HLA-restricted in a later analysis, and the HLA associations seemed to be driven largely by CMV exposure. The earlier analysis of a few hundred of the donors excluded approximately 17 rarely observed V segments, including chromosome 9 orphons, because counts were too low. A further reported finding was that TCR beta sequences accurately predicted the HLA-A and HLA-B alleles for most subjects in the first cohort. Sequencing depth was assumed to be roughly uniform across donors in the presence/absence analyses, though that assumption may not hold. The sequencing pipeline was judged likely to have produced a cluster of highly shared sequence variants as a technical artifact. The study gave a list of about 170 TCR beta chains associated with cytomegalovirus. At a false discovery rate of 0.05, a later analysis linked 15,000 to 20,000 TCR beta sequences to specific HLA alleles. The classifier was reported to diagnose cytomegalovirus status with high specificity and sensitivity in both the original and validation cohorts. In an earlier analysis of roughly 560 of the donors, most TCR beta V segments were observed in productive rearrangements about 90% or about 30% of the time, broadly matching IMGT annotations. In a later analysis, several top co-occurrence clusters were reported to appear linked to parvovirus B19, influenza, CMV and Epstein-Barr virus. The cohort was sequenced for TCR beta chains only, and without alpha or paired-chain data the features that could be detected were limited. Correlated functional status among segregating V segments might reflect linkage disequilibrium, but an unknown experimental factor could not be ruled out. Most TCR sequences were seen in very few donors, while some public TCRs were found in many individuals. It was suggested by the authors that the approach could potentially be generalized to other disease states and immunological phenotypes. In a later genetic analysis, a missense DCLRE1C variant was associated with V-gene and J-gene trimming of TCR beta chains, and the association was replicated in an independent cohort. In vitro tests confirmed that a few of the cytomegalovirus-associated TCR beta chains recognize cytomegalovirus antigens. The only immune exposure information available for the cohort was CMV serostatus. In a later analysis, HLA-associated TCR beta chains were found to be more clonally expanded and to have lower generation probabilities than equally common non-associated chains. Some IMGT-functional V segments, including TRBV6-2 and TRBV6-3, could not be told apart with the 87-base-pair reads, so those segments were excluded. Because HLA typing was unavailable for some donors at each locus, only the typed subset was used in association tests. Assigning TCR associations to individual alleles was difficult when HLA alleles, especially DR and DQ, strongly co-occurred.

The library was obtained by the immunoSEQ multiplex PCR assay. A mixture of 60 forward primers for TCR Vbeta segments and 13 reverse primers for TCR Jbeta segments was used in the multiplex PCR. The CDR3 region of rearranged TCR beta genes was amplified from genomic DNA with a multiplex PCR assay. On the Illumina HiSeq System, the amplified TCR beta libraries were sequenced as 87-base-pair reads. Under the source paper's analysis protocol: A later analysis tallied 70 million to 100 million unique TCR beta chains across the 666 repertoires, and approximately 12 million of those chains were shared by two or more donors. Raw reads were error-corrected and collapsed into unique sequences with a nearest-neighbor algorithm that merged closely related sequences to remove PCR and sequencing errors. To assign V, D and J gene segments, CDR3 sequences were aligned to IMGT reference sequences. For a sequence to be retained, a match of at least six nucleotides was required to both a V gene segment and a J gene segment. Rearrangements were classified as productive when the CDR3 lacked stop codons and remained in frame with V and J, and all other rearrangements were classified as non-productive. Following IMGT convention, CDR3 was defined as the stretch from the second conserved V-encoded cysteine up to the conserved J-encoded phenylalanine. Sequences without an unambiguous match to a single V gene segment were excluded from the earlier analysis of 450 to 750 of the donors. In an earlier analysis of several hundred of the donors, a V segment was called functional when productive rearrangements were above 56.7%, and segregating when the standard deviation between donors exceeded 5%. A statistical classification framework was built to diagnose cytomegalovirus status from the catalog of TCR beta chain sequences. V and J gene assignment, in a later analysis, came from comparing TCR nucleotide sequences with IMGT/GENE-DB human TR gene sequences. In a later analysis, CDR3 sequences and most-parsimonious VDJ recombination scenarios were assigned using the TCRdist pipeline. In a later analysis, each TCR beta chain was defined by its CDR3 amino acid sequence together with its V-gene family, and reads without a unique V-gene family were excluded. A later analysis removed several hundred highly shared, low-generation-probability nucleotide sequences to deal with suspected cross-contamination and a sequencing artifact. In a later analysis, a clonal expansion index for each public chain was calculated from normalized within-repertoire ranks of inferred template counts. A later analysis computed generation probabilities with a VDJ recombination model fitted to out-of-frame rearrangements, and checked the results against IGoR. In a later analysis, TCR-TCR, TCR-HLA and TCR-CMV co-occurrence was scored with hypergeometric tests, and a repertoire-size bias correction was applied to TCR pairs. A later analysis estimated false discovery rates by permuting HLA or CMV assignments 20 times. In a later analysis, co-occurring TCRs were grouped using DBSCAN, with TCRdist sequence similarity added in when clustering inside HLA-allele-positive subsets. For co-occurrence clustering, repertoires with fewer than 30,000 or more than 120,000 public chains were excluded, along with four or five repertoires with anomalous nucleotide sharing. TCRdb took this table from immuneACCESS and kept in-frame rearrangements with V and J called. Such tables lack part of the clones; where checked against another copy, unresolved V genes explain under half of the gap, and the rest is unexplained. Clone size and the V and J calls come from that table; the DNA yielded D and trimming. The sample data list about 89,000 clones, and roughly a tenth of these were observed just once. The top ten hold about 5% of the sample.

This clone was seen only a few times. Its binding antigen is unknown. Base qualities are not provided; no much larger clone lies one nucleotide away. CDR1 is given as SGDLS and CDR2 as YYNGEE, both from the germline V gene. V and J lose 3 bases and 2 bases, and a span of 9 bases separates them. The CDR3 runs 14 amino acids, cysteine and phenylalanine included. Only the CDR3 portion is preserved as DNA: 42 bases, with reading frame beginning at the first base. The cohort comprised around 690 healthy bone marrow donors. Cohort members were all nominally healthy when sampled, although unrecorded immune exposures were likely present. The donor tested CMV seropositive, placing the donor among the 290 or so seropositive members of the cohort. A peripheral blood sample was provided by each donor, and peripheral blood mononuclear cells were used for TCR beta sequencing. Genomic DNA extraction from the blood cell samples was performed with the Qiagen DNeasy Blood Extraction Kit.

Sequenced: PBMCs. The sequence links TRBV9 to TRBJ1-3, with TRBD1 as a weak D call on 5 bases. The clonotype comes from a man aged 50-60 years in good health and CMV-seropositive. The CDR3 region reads CASSGTGTGNTIYF. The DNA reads TGTGCCAGCAGCGGAACAGGTACTGGAAACACCATATATTTT.